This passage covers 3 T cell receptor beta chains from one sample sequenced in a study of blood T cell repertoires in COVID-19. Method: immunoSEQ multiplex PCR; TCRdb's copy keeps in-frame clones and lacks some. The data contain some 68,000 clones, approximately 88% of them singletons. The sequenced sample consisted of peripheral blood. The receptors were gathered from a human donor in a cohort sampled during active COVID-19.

For the CDR3, the DNA is TGTGCCAGCAGCGGGGGGACAGGGTATGGCTACACCTTC. It encodes CASSGGTGYGYTF. The chain couples TRBV4-2 to TRBJ1-2; 9 bases agree with TRBD1. J lost 5 bases, V lost 5 bases, and 3 bases had no gene match. The germline CDR1 and CDR2 sequences are LGHNA and YNFKEQ. The CDR3 has 13 amino acids.

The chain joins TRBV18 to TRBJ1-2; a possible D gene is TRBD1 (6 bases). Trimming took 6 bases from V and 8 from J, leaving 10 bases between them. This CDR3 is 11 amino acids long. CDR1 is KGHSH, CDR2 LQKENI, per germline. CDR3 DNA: TGTGCCAGCTCGCACAGGGAAGGCTACACCTTC. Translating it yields CASSHREGYTF.

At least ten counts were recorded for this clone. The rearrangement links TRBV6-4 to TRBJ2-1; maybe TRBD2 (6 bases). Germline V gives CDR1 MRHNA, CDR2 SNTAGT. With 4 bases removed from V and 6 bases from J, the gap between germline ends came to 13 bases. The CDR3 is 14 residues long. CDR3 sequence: CASSGSGDPNEQFF. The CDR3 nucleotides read TGTGCCAGCAGTGGATCGGGAGATCCCAATGAGCAGTTCTTC.